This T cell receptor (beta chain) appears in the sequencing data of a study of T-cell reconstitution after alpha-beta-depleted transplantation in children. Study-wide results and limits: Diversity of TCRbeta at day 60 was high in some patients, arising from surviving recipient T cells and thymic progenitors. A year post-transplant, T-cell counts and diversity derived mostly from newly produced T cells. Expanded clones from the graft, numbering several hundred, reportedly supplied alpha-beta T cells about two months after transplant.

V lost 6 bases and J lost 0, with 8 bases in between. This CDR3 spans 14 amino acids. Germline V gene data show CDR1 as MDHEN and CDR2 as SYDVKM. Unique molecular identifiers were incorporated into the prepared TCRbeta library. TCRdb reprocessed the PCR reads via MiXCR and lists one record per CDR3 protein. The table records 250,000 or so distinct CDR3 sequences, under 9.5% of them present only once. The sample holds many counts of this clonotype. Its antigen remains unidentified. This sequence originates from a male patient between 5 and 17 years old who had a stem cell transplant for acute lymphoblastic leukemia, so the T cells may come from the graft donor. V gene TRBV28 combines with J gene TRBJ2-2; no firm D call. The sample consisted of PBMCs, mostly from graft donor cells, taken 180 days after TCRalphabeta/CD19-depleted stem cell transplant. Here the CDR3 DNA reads TGTGCCAGCAGCCCGGGCGCGAACACCGGGGAGCTGTTTTTT. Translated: CASSPGANTGELFF. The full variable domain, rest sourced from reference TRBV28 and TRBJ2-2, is DVKVTQSSRYLVKRTGEKVFLECVQDMDHENMFWYRQDPGLGLRLIYFSYDVKMKEKGDIPEGYSVSREKKERFSLILESASTNQTSMYLCASSPGANTGELFFGEGSRLTVL.